These 25 T cell receptor beta chains share one sample of origin, sequenced in a study of cytomegalovirus exposure and HLA in healthy donors listed by TCRdb under 2017. Library preparation employed the immunoSEQ multiplex PCR assay. Held by TCRdb, this immuneACCESS table contains in-frame sequences only and omits some clones. Under half of the omission traces to an unresolved V gene where checked; the cause of the rest is unknown. Within this sample are roughly 220,000 clones, with approximately 90% of them counted one time only. The ten largest clonotypes hold approximately 1.1% of the sample. Sequencing used PBMCs. The receptors stem from a woman under 30 in good health and CMV-seronegative.

The chain uses TRBV18 and TRBJ1-3, with D unclear. Germline CDR1 reads KGHSH; CDR2 reads LQKENI. The CDR3 runs 15 residues. V lost 3 bases to trimming and J lost 2 bases, with 11 bases between them. CDR3 residues: CASSPRDGAGNTIYF. CDR3 DNA: TGTGCCAGCTCACCGCGCGACGGGGCTGGAAACACCATATATTTT.

This clone was counted a single time. V and J are TRBV5-1 and TRBJ2-2; 8 bases map to TRBD2. Germline V gives CDR1 SGHRS, CDR2 YFSETQ. Unmatched junction bases numbered 8, after V lost 1 base and J lost 6 bases. The CDR3 covers 16 residues. The CDR3 sequence: CASSLSPAGAAGELFF. CDR3 nucleotides: TGCGCCAGCAGCTTGTCACCAGCGGGAGCGGCCGGGGAGCTGTTTTTT.

Details on this clone: The junction departs from germline at one end; a sequencing error may be responsible. J is TRBJ2-5 and V is TRBV27; TRBD2 aligns across 11 bases. This CDR3 is 13 amino acids long. Germline lookup yields CDR1 MNHEY and CDR2 SMNVEV (reference sequence). The CDR3 loop is CASSPGPLAGVNF. The CDR3 bases are TGTGCCAGCAGTCCAGGGCCACTAGCGGGAGTGAACTTC.

The chain is built from TRBV25-1 and TRBJ1-2; possibly TRBD1 for D (6 bases). The CDR3 runs 13 residues. V lost 5 bases to trimming and J lost 4 bases, with 11 bases between them. Germline V CDR1 and CDR2: MGHDK, SYGVNS. Written as DNA, the CDR3 is TGTGCCAGCAGTTTCGGCAGGGGCTATGGCTACACCTTC. Amino acid sequence: CASSFGRGYGYTF.

The rearrangement joins TRBV7-9 to TRBJ2-3; D gene ambiguous. V was shortened by 8 bases and J by 2 bases, with 8 bases between the two germline ends. This CDR3 has 12 residues. Germline V CDR1 and CDR2: SEHNR, FQNEAQ (reference sequence). As DNA, the CDR3 is TGTGCCAGCGGGCTCCCCACAGATACGCAGTATTTT. Protein product: CASGLPTDTQYF.

The V call is TRBV28, the J call TRBJ2-5; no definite D call. The V end lost 8 bases, the J end lost 5 bases, and 9 bases lay between the germline ends. In germline, CDR1 is MDHEN, CDR2 SYDVKM. The CDR3 runs 11 residues. The CDR3 loop reads CASSAGETQYF. The DNA for the CDR3 is TGTGCCAGCTCTGCCGGGGAGACCCAGTACTTC.

V is TRBV5-1 and J is TRBJ2-3; TRBD2 matches at 12 bases. V lost 4 bases and J lost 1; bases outside the gene matches: 13. The CDR3 extends over 19 amino acids. Germline CDR1 reads SGHRS; CDR2 reads YFSETQ. The CDR3 nucleotides are TGCGCCAGCAGCCGGGAAGGGACTAGCGGGTTTGGGGGCACAGATACGCAGTATTTT. This translates into CASSREGTSGFGGTDTQYF.

V is TRBV28 and J is TRBJ2-1; 7 positions agree with TRBD1. The CDR3 contains 15 residues. Germline loops: CDR1 MDHEN, CDR2 SYDVKM. V was clipped by 5 bases and J by 4 bases; unmatched bases: 8. CDR3 sequence (DNA): TGTGCCAGCAGTCCAAGGACAGGTCCGTACAATGAGCAGTTCTTC. As protein: CASSPRTGPYNEQFF.

This chain links TRBV29-1 with TRBJ2-5; 11 bases map to TRBD2. Germline loops: CDR1 SQVTM, CDR2 ANQGSEA. After removal of 7 bases from V and 5 bases from J, the junction contained 21 bases not matched to a gene. CDR3 length equals 18 residues. The chain's CDR3 is CSAPSSGLAGGWGETQYF. DNA for the CDR3: TGCAGCGCCCCCAGCAGTGGGCTAGCGGGAGGATGGGGGGAGACCCAGTACTTC.

The chain couples TRBV18 to TRBJ1-1; D is undetermined. The ends were cut back, 2 bases at V and 6 bases at J, with 16 bases in the middle. Per germline, CDR1 KGHSH and CDR2 LQKENI. The CDR3 runs to 15 residues. CDR3 nucleotide sequence: TGTGCCAGCTCACCATACGAGGGTGGTTTCGCTGAAGCTTTCTTT. Protein sequence: CASSPYEGGFAEAFF.

The chain joins TRBV4-1 to TRBJ2-7; 8 bases fit TRBD2. CDR3 length: 18 amino acids. Trimming cost V 1 base and J 0 bases; bases outside gene matches: 11. Per germline, CDR1 MGHRA and CDR2 YSYEKL. The DNA of the CDR3 is TGCGCCAGCAGCCAAGGTCCACTAACTAGCGGAAGCTCCTACGAGCAGTACTTC. It codes for CASSQGPLTSGSSYEQYF.

The V gene is TRBV27, the J gene TRBJ1-4; possible D gene TRBD1, 5 bases. The germline V and J ends were trimmed by 3 bases and 6 bases, with 17 bases remaining between them. The CDR3 sequence is 16 residues long. Per germline, CDR1 MNHEY and CDR2 SMNVEV (reference sequence). The CDR3 DNA reads as TGTGCCAGCAGTTTGCGCTCTTCGAAAGGGGATGAAAAACTGTTTTTT. Translated: CASSLRSSKGDEKLFF.

The J gene is TRBJ2-3, the V gene TRBV4-2; 11 bases are shared with TRBD2. J lost 2 bases, V lost 1 base, and 11 bases had no gene match. CDR3 length: 19 amino acids. Germline values: CDR1 LGHNA, CDR2 YNFKEQ. The CDR3 DNA sequence: TGTGCCAGCAGCCAAGGAACTAGCGGGAGCCCCATTAACACAGATACGCAGTATTTT. Translation: CASSQGTSGSPINTDTQYF.

The rearrangement uses TRBV11-2 and TRBJ2-7; TRBD1 might be the D (5 bases). Germline-derived CDR1 and CDR2 are SGHAT and FQNNGV. The CDR3 loop spans 16 amino acids. V was pared by 4 bases and J by 3 bases, with 19 bases between. The CDR3 protein is CASSSQALRQIYEQYF. The DNA for the CDR3 is TGTGCCAGCAGCTCCCAGGCATTACGACAGATCTACGAGCAGTACTTC.

V is TRBV10-3 and J is TRBJ2-2; D might be TRBD2 (6 bases). With 8 bases removed from V and 4 bases from J, the gap between germline ends came to 14 bases. CDR3 length: 14 residues. The germline CDR1 and CDR2 sequences are ENHRY and SYGVKD. Here the CDR3 reads CAIHSRRGTGELFF. In DNA form, the CDR3 reads TGTGCCATCCACAGTAGGAGGGGCACCGGGGAGCTGTTTTTT.

This clone was seen once. The chain uses TRBV7-9 and TRBJ1-2; the D gene is possibly TRBD1 (5 bases). The CDR3 contains 14 residues. Germline CDR1 is SEHNR and CDR2 is FQNEAQ (reference sequence). V was cut by 1 base and J by 8 bases, with 14 bases left in between. The CDR3 reads CASSLGGLVGGYTF. In nucleotides, the CDR3 is TGTGCCAGCAGCTTAGGGGGACTTGTCGGAGGCTACACCTTC.

CDR3 in amino acids: CASSLAYQGAQGDFYTEAFF. The CDR3 DNA reads TGCGCCAGCAGCTTGGCCTACCAGGGGGCGCAAGGGGACTTCTACACTGAAGCTTTCTTT. The genes are TRBV5-1 and TRBJ1-1; TRBD1 aligns across 8 bases. With 0 bases clipped from V and 3 bases from J, the junction kept 19 bases outside the gene matches. Germline CDR1 is SGHRS and CDR2 is YFSETQ. The CDR3 extends over 20 amino acids.

The V gene is TRBV10-3, the J gene TRBJ1-1; D remains ambiguous. This CDR3 is 16 amino acids long. CDR1 is ENHRY, CDR2 SYGVKD, per germline. Trimming removed 10 bases at V and 2 bases at J, with 23 bases between. The CDR3: CATTDIRLSPNTEAFF. CDR3 nucleotides: TGTGCCACTACAGACATACGTCTCTCTCCCAACACTGAAGCTTTCTTT.

The rearrangement uses TRBV19 and TRBJ2-1; 7 bases align to TRBD2. Germline V gene lookup returns CDR1 LNHDA and CDR2 SQIVND (reference sequence). After removal of 4 bases from V and 7 bases from J, the junction contained 7 bases not matched to a gene. The CDR3 extends over 14 amino acids. CDR3 loop: CASSTQLAWNEQFF. The CDR3 nucleotides read TGTGCCAGTAGTACCCAACTAGCGTGGAATGAGCAGTTCTTC.

This clone was seen once. The V and J genes are TRBV4-2 and TRBJ2-7, with unresolved D. CDR1 and CDR2 (germline): LGHNA, YNFKEQ. This CDR3 comprises 16 residues. Trimming removed 0 bases from V and 0 bases from J, with 12 bases in between. CDR3 coding DNA: TGTGCCAGCAGCCAAGAAGAGACTTCACCCTCCTACGAGCAGTACTTC. This translates into CASSQEETSPSYEQYF.

This clone was seen more than once but under ten times. The chain recombines TRBV5-4 with TRBJ2-2, with a tentative D call TRBD1 (6 bases). CDR1 SGHNT and CDR2 YYREEE come from the germline V gene (reference sequence). V lost 4 bases, J lost 3 bases, and 10 bases lay in between. There are 14 residues in the CDR3. CDR3: CASSVYRDTGELFF. CDR3 sequence (DNA): TGTGCCAGCAGCGTTTACAGGGACACCGGGGAGCTGTTTTTT. The variable domain in full, completed from reference TRBV5-4 and TRBJ2-2, reads ETGVTQSPTHLIKTRGQQVTLRCSSQSGHNTVSWYQQALGQGPQFIFQYYREEENGRGNFPPRFSGLQFPNYSSELNVNALELDDSALYLCASSVYRDTGELFFGEGSRLTVL.

DNA of the CDR3: TGTGCCAGCTCATCACTACAGGGAACTGGAAACACCATATATTTT. Its translation is CASSSLQGTGNTIYF. This chain links TRBV18 with TRBJ1-3, with D perhaps matching TRBD1 (6 bases). CDR3 size: 15 residues. Germline V lookup: CDR1 KGHSH, CDR2 LQKENI. The V and J ends lost 5 bases and 2 bases respectively, with 13 bases between them.

The chain links TRBV10-3 to TRBJ1-5, with unresolved D. Trimming took off 5 bases at V and 0 bases at J, with 11 bases between the two ends. The CDR3 loop spans 15 amino acids. Germline loops: CDR1 ENHRY, CDR2 SYGVKD. The CDR3 DNA reads TGTGCCATCAGTAATGGAGGAAATAGCAATCAGCCCCAGCATTTT. Its translation: CAISNGGNSNQPQHF.

The V gene is TRBV19, the J gene TRBJ1-5; the match to TRBD1 covers 9 bases. The CDR3 has 14 residues. Looked up from germline, CDR1 is LNHDA and CDR2 is SQIVND (reference sequence). V lost 8 bases, J lost 7 bases, and 9 bases stayed unmatched. The CDR3, as DNA: TGTGCCAGTGGGACAGGGAAGGAAGAACAGCCCCAGCATTTT. Its translation is CASGTGKEEQPQHF.

This rearrangement joins TRBV19 to TRBJ1-5; 12 positions agree with TRBD1. Germline V gene sequence: CDR1 LNHDA, CDR2 SQIVND (reference sequence). This CDR3 region has 17 residues. Trimming removed 5 bases from V and 5 bases from J; junction bases left unmatched: 10. CDR3 residues: CASSSHGTGGDYQPQHF. For the CDR3, the DNA is TGTGCCAGTAGTTCTCATGGGACAGGGGGCGACTATCAGCCCCAGCATTTT.